These 12 T cell receptor beta chains were sequenced from one sample in a study of radiotherapy plus CTLA-4 blockade in lung cancer. Here immunoSEQ multiplex PCR was the method, and the copy in TCRdb shows in-frame clones only, minus some. The sample yields approximately 73,000 clones, roughly 87% seen once. This specimen was peripheral blood, taken from a patient treated with radiotherapy plus ipilimumab. The receptors derive from a human donor with non-small cell lung cancer that progressed on radiotherapy plus ipilimumab.

The V call is TRBV7-9, the J call TRBJ2-4; D perhaps matches TRBD2 (6 bases). V lost 2 bases and J 1 base, leaving 12 bases between the germline ends. The CDR3 covers 16 residues. Looked up from germline, CDR1 is SEHNR and CDR2 is FQNEAQ (reference sequence). As DNA, the CDR3 is TGTGCCAGCAGCTTAATGGGCGGGATTGCCAAAAACATTCAGTACTTC. It specifies CASSLMGGIAKNIQYF.

V usage is TRBV23-1 and J usage is TRBJ1-1, with unresolved D. TRBV23-1 is an ORF, and what it does is uncertain. The CDR3 loop spans 13 amino acids. Trimming took off 8 bases at V and 2 bases at J, with 12 bases between the two ends. The CDR3 spells CASLCRVNTEAFF. DNA of the CDR3: TGCGCCAGCCTCTGTAGGGTCAACACTGAAGCTTTCTTT.

The V and J genes are TRBV27 and TRBJ2-7; D is perhaps TRBD1 (5 bases). V was pared by 3 bases and J by 0 bases, with 12 bases between. The CDR3 length is 15 residues. Germline V gene data show CDR1 as MNHEY and CDR2 as SMNVEV (reference sequence). The CDR3 nucleotides read TGTGCCAGCAGTTTGGTAGGGGATAGCTCCTACGAGCAGTACGTC. It encodes CASSLVGDSSYEQYV.

The chain joins TRBV15 to TRBJ2-7, with D possibly being TRBD1 or TRBD2 (5 bases each). Trimming removed 0 bases from V and 5 bases from J, with 11 bases in between. This CDR3 contains 14 residues. Germline V gene lookup returns CDR1 LNHNV and CDR2 YYDKDF (reference sequence). The chain's CDR3 is CATSRDGGWDEQYF. The CDR3 DNA reads TGTGCCACCAGCAGAGATGGGGGTTGGGACGAGCAGTACTTC. The variable domain in full, with the rest retrieved from reference TRBV15 and TRBJ2-7, is DAMVIQNPRYQVTQFGKPVTLSCSQTLNHNVMYWYQQKSSQAPKLLFHYYDKDFNNEADTPDNFQSRRPNTSFCFLDIRSPGLGDTAMYLCATSRDGGWDEQYFGPGTRLTVT.

The chain has TRBV28 and TRBJ2-7; D might be TRBD1 (6 bases). CDR1 and CDR2 (germline): MDHEN, SYDVKM. Trimming took off 3 bases at V and 3 bases at J, with 15 bases between the two ends. This CDR3 is 15 amino acids long. CDR3 coding DNA: TGTGCCAGCAGTTTCCCGATTGGACAGAACTACGAGCAGTACTTC. The encoded protein is CASSFPIGQNYEQYF.

The rearrangement links TRBV7-3 to TRBJ2-3; 9 bases fit TRBD2. The germline V gene has CDR1 SGHTA and CDR2 FQGTGA. V lost 3 bases, J lost 5 bases, and 6 bases stayed unmatched. CDR3 length: 15 amino acids. The CDR3 reads CASSFSGSIVDTQYF. The CDR3, as DNA: TGTGCCAGCAGCTTTAGCGGGAGTATAGTAGATACGCAGTATTTT.

The chain uses TRBV27 and TRBJ1-1, with D possibly being TRBD1 (6 bases). CDR3 length equals 12 residues. V dropped 6 bases and J dropped 9 bases, with 14 bases sitting between them. Germline V gene lookup returns CDR1 MNHEY and CDR2 SMNVEV (reference sequence). The DNA for the CDR3 is TGTGCCAGCAGCAAGGGGGGGGTACAAGCTTTCTTT. Translating gives CASSKGGVQAFF.

This clone has a single count. V and J are TRBV30 and TRBJ1-4; no firm D call. Germline V gene lookup returns CDR1 GTSNPN and CDR2 SVGIG (reference sequence). V was cut by 3 bases and J by 0 bases, with 17 bases left in between. The CDR3 loop spans 17 amino acids. The CDR3 region is CAWRTNEGYATNEKLFF. The CDR3 coding sequence is TGTGCCTGGAGAACAAACGAGGGTTATGCAACTAATGAAAAACTGTTTTTT.

The chain links TRBV5-1 to TRBJ2-7; 7 bases line up with TRBD1. The V and J ends lost 4 bases and 0 bases, in that order; junction bases with no gene match: 7. Germline V CDR1 and CDR2: SGHRS, YFSETQ. The CDR3 spans 15 residues. CDR3 amino acids: CASSTSTGISYEQYF. As DNA, the CDR3 is TGCGCCAGCAGCACCTCGACAGGGATCTCCTACGAGCAGTACTTC. Using reference TRBV5-1 and TRBJ2-7 for the parts outside the CDR3, the full variable domain is KAGVTQTPRYLIKTRGQQVTLSCSPISGHRSVSWYQQTPGQGLQFLFEYFSETQRNKGNFPGRFSGRQFSNSRSEMNVSTLELGDSALYLCASSTSTGISYEQYFGPGTRLTVT.

The chain is built from TRBV5-6 and TRBJ2-5; unclear D gene. Trimming pared 4 bases from V and 1 base from J, leaving 14 bases between. This CDR3 has 15 amino acids. Germline CDR1 is SGHDT and CDR2 is YYEEEE. The CDR3 sequence: CASSPSRILQETQYF. CDR3 bases: TGTGCCAGCAGCCCGTCGAGGATACTCCAAGAGACCCAGTACTTC.

The chain uses TRBV4-1 and TRBJ2-5, with 7 nucleotides matching TRBD2. The CDR3 is 16 residues long. Germline V gives CDR1 MGHRA, CDR2 YSYEKL. V shed 0 bases and J 3 bases; nucleotides not matched to a gene: 7. The DNA for the CDR3 is TGCGCCAGCAGCCAAGATTTGAGGACTAGTAAAGAGACCCAGTACTTC. It encodes CASSQDLRTSKETQYF.

The genes are TRBV29-1 and TRBJ2-2; no clear D gene. The CDR3 runs to 12 residues. The V end lost 0 bases, the J end lost 3 bases, and 2 bases lay between the germline ends. The germline V gene has CDR1 SQVTM and CDR2 ANQGSEA. As DNA, the CDR3 is TGCAGCGTTGAAGAAGACACCGGGGAGCTGTTTTTT. Protein sequence: CSVEEDTGELFF.